The rows below give T cell receptor beta chains drawn from one sample of a study of molecular identifiers for immune sequencing clone quantification. TCRdb used MiXCR to reprocess the PCR reads, holding one entry per CDR3 protein. The sample lists about 510,000 distinct CDR3 sequences, 20% to 25% occurring once. Specimen: naive CD8+ T cells from blood, with Jurkat cell RNA spiked in. Receptors were obtained from a human donor in good health. Some libraries in this study had Jurkat cell RNA spiked in. Both conserved end residues are part of each CDR3. D genes are given only for firm matches. Expanded clones are given a class, and other clones once, few, many or no size at all.

clone size | D gene | J gene | V gene | CDR3 protein | CDR3 DNA
many | TRBD2 | TRBJ2-1 | TRBV7-2 | CASTPAGGGYNEQFF | TGTGCCAGCACCCCCGCGGGCGGGGGGTACAATGAGCAGTTCTTC
many | TRBD1 | TRBJ2-3 | TRBV7-9 | CASSSTRTGGELNF | TGTGCCAGCAGCAGTACCCGGACAGGGGGTGAGCTAAATTTT
. | TRBD2 | TRBJ2-3 | TRBV7-2 | CASSVGTSGAADTQYF | TGTGCCAGCAGCGTCGGGACTAGCGGGGCTGCAGATACGCAGTATTTT
. | . | TRBJ2-2 | TRBV19 | CASSIAGRGAGELFF | TGTGCCAGTAGTATAGCAGGTCGAGGGGCCGGGGAGCTGTTTTTT
few | . | TRBJ1-5 | TRBV27 | CASSHDRNQPQHF | TGTGCCAGCAGTCACGACAGAAATCAGCCCCAGCATTTT
. | . | TRBJ2-1 | TRBV7-6 | CASSLKRSVGESSYNEQFF | TGTGCCAGCAGCTTAAAACGCAGCGTCGGGGAAAGCTCCTACAATGAGCAGTTCTTC
. | . | TRBJ2-3 | TRBV18 | CASSPSQTGYGTDTQYF | TGTGCCAGCTCACCGAGCCAAACAGGATATGGCACAGATACGCAGTATTTT
few | TRBD2 | TRBJ2-3 | TRBV13 | CASSPTSGAKDTQYF | TGTGCCAGCAGCCCGACTAGCGGGGCAAAAGATACGCAGTATTTT
many | TRBD2 | TRBJ2-3 | TRBV5-1 | CASSLQSGGNTDTQYF | TGCGCCAGCAGCTTGCAAAGCGGGGGGAACACAGATACGCAGTATTTT
few | TRBD1 | TRBJ2-5 | TRBV2 | CASSARTGGVETQYF | TGTGCCAGCAGTGCCCGGACAGGGGGCGTAGAGACCCAGTACTTC
many | . | TRBJ2-3 | TRBV5-5 | CASSRDSGTVFSDTQYF | TGTGCCAGCAGCCGCGATTCCGGGACTGTCTTTTCAGATACGCAGTATTTT
few | . | TRBJ1-5 | TRBV6-5 | CASSPQGWWQPQHF | TGTGCCAGCAGTCCACAGGGATGGTGGCAGCCCCAGCATTTT
. | . | TRBJ2-5 | TRBV27 | CASSSLASETQYF | TGTGCCAGCAGTTCCTTAGCGTCGGAGACCCAGTACTTC
once | TRBD2 | TRBJ2-2 | TRBV12-3/TRBV12-4 | CASSLSSAGANTGGLFF | TGTGCCAGCAGCCTATCCTCAGCGGGGGCGAACACCGGGGGGCTGTTTTTT
many | . | TRBJ1-1 | TRBV7-9 | CASTGAVSSNTEAFF | TGTGCCAGCACCGGCGCGGTGAGCTCGAACACTGAAGCTTTCTTT
once | . | TRBJ2-7 | TRBV28 | CASSLYASSYEQYF | TGTGCCAGCAGTTTATATGCGAGCTCCTACGAGCAGTACTTC
many | TRBD1 | TRBJ2-1 | TRBV7-2 | CASSLTGGSYNEQFF | TGTGCCAGCAGTCTTACAGGGGGTAGTTACAATGAGCAGTTCTTC
many | TRBD2 | TRBJ2-1 | TRBV20-1 | CSASILAGEEEQFF | TGCAGTGCTAGCATACTAGCGGGAGAAGAGGAGCAGTTCTTC
many | . | TRBJ2-5 | TRBV7-9 | CASSLGARETQYF | TGTGCCAGCAGCTTAGGGGCGAGAGAGACCCAGTACTTC
many | . | TRBJ2-3 | TRBV14 | CASSPWGADTQYF | TGTGCCAGCAGCCCTTGGGGTGCAGATACGCAGTATTTT
many | . | TRBJ2-1 | TRBV6-2/TRBV6-3 | CASSYSRGEQFF | TGTGCCAGCAGTTACTCGCGCGGCGAGCAGTTCTTC
few | . | TRBJ2-7 | TRBV6-2/TRBV6-3 | CASAPGAHYEQYF | TGTGCCAGCGCTCCAGGGGCCCACTACGAGCAGTACTTC
few | TRBD1 | TRBJ2-1 | TRBV7-2 | CASSITGTGYNEQFF | TGTGCCAGCAGCATAACCGGGACAGGTTACAATGAGCAGTTCTTC
many | TRBD2 | TRBJ2-3 | TRBV7-6 | CASSFSGSETDTQYF | TGTGCCAGCAGCTTTAGCGGGTCTGAGACAGATACGCAGTATTTT
many | . | TRBJ2-5 | TRBV7-9 | CASSPEQMYQETQYF | TGTGCCAGCAGCCCCGAGCAGATGTACCAAGAGACCCAGTACTTC
. | . | TRBJ2-7 | TRBV30 | CAWTKGPGEPHEQYF | TGTGCCTGGACCAAGGGGCCAGGGGAACCCCACGAGCAGTACTTC
few | TRBD1 | TRBJ1-1 | TRBV20-1 | CSANPTGTSNTEAFF | TGCAGTGCAAATCCGACAGGGACTTCAAACACTGAAGCTTTCTTT
many | . | TRBJ2-7 | TRBV2 | CASSDGTSSYEQYF | TGTGCCAGCAGTGATGGCACAAGCTCCTACGAGCAGTACTTC
many | TRBD2 | TRBJ2-7 | TRBV27 | CASSVAGNAYEQYF | TGTGCCAGCAGTGTAGCGGGAAATGCCTACGAGCAGTACTTC
many | . | TRBJ1-1 | TRBV7-9 | CASSSIRGKGRSTEAFF | TGTGCCAGCAGCTCGATTAGGGGAAAGGGGCGAAGCACTGAAGCTTTCTTT
few | . | TRBJ1-1 | TRBV29-1 | CSAHSGVGTEAFF | TGCAGCGCTCACTCGGGGGTGGGCACTGAAGCTTTCTTT
. | . | TRBJ2-3 | TRBV6-2/TRBV6-3 | CASSSTGLDTQYF | TGTGCCAGCAGTTCAACGGGGTTGGATACGCAGTATTTT
many | . | TRBJ2-1 | TRBV9 | CASSVDSGSYNEQFF | TGTGCCAGCAGCGTAGATAGCGGATCCTACAATGAGCAGTTCTTC
many | . | TRBJ2-5 | TRBV29-1 | CSVDAPGHAAETQYF | TGCAGCGTTGACGCTCCAGGCCACGCGGCGGAGACCCAGTACTTC
few | TRBD2 | TRBJ2-1 | TRBV7-6 | CASSLVAGANNEQFF | TGTGCCAGCAGCCTAGTAGCGGGGGCCAACAATGAGCAGTTCTTC
many | TRBD2 | TRBJ2-7 | TRBV28 | CASSRPGLERGEQYF | TGTGCCAGCAGCCGGCCGGGACTAGAGCGGGGCGAGCAGTACTTC
many | TRBD2 | TRBJ2-3 | TRBV13 | CASSLMASGTTDTQYF | TGTGCCAGCAGCTTAATGGCTAGCGGGACAACAGATACGCAGTATTTT
many | TRBD2 | TRBJ2-7 | TRBV29-1 | CSVGGLAGGYEQYF | TGCAGCGTTGGAGGGCTAGCGGGAGGGTACGAGCAGTACTTC
many | TRBD2 | TRBJ2-3 | TRBV4-3 | CASSQRLAGGLTDTQYF | TGCGCCAGCAGCCAAAGACTAGCGGGAGGGCTAACAGATACGCAGTATTTT
many | TRBD2 | TRBJ2-3 | TRBV6-5 | CASSYLAGGPPDTQYF | TGTGCCAGCAGTTACTTGGCGGGGGGGCCACCAGATACGCAGTATTTT